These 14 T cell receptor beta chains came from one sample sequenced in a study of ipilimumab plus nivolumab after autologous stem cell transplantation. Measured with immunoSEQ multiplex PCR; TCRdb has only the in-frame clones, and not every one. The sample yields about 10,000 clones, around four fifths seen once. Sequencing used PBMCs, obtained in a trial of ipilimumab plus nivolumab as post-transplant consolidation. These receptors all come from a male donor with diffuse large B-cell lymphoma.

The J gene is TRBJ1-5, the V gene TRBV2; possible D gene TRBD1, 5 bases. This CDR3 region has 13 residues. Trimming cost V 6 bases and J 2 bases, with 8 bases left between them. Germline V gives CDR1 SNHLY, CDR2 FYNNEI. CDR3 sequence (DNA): TGTGCCAGCAGCCAGGGAGGCAATCAGCCCCAGCATTTT. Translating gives CASSQGGNQPQHF.

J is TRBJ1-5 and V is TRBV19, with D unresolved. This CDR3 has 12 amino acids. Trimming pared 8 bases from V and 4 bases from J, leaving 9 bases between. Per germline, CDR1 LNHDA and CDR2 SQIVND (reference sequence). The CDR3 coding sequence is TGTGCCAGTTTTGGAGGTAATCAGCCCCAGCATTTT. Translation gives CASFGGNQPQHF. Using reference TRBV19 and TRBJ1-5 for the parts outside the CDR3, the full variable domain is DGGITQSPKYLFRKEGQNVTLSCEQNLNHDAMYWYRQDPGQGLRLIYYSQIVNDFQKGDIAEGYSVSREKKESFPLTVTSAQKNPTAFYLCASFGGNQPQHFGDGTRLSIL.

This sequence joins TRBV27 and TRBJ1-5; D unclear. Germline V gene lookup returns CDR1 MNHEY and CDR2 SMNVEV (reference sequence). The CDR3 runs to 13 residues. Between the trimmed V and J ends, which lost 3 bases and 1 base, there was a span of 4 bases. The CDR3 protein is CASSFKSNQPQHF. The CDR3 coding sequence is TGTGCCAGCAGTTTTAAGAGCAATCAGCCCCAGCATTTT.

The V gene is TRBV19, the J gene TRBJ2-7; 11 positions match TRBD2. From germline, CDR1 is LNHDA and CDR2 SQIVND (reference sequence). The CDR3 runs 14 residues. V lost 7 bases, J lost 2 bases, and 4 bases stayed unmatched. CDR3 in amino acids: CASKGTSGAYEQYF. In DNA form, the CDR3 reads TGTGCCAGTAAGGGGACTAGCGGCGCCTACGAGCAGTACTTC.

The CDR3 is CASFTGTPRSEQFF. The CDR3 DNA reads as TGCGCCAGCTTCACCGGGACGCCTAGGAGTGAGCAGTTCTTC. The chain couples TRBV10-2 to TRBJ2-1; D might be TRBD1 or TRBD2, each matching 5 bases. The ends were cut back, 8 bases at V and 9 bases at J, with 20 bases in the middle. Germline CDR1 and CDR2: WSHSY and SAAADI. This CDR3 region has 14 residues.

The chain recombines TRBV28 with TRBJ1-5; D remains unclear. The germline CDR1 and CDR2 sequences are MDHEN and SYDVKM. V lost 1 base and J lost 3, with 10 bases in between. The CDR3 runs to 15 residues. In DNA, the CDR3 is TGTGCCAGCAGTTTATTGGCCGACACCAATCAGCCCCAGCATTTT. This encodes CASSLLADTNQPQHF.

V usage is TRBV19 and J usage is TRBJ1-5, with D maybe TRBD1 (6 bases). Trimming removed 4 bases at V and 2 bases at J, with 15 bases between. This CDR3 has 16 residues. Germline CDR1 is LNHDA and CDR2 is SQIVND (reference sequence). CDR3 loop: CASSKQGPVGNQPQHF. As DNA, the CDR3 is TGTGCCAGTAGTAAACAGGGTCCCGTAGGCAATCAGCCCCAGCATTTT.

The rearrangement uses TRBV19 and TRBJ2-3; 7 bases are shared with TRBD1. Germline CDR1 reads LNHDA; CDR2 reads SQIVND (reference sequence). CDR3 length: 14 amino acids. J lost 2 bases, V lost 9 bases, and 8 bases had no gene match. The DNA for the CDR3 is TGTGCCAGCTCATTCAGGGGGTACACAGATACGCAGTATTTT. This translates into CASSFRGYTDTQYF.

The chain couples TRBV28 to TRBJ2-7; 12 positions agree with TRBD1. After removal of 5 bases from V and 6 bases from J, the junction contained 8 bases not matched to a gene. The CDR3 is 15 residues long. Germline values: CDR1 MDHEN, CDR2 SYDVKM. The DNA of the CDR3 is TGTGCCAGCAGTAACCTCGGGACAGGGGGCGCCGAGCAGTACTTC. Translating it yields CASSNLGTGGAEQYF. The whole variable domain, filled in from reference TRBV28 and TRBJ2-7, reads DVKVTQSSRYLVKRTGEKVFLECVQDMDHENMFWYRQDPGLGLRLIYFSYDVKMKEKGDIPEGYSVSREKKERFSLILESASTNQTSMYLCASSNLGTGGAEQYFGPGTRLTVT.

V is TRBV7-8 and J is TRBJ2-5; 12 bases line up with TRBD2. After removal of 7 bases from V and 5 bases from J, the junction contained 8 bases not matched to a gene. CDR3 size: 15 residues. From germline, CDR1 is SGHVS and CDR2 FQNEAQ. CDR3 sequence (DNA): TGTGCCAGCACCCAACTAGCGGGGGGTAGGGAGACCCAGTACTTC. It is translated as CASTQLAGGRETQYF. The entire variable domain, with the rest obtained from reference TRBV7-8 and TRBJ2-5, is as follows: GAGVSQSPRYKVAKRGQDVALRCDPISGHVSLFWYQQALGQGPEFLTYFQNEAQLDKSGLPSDRFFAERPEGSVSTLKIQRTQQEDSAVYLCASTQLAGGRETQYFGPGTRLLVL.

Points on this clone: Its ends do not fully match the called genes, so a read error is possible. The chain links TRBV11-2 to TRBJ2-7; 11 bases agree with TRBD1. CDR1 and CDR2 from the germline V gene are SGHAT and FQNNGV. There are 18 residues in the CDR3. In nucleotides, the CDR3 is TGTGCCAGCAGCTTAGAATTCTCCCGGACAGGGGGCTCCCACGAGCAGTACTTC. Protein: CASSLEFSRTGGSHEQYF.

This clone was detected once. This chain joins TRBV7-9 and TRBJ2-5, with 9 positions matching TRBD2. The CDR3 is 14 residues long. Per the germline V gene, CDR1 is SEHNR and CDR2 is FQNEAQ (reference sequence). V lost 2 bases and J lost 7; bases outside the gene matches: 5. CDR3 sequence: CASSLLAGSGTQYF. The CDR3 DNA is TGTGCCAGCAGCTTACTAGCGGGGTCGGGGACCCAGTACTTC.

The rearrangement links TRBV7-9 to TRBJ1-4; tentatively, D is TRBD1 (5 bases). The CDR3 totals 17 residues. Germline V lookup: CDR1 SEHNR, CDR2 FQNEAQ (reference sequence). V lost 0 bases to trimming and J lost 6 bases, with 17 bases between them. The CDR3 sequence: CASSLANIQVTDEKLFF. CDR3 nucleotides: TGTGCCAGCAGCTTAGCAAATATACAGGTGACGGATGAAAAACTGTTTTTT.

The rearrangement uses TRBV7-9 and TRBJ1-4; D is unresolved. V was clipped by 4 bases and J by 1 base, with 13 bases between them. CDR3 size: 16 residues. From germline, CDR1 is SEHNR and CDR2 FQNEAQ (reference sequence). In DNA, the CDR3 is TGTGCCAGCAGCTCATCCCCGGTCGTAACTAATGAAAAACTGTTTTTT. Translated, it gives CASSSSPVVTNEKLFF.